The 30 T cell receptor beta chains in this list originate from one sample, sequenced in a study of blood T cell repertoires in COVID-19. Method: immunoSEQ multiplex PCR; TCRdb's copy keeps in-frame clones and lacks some. Counted here are about 150,000 clones, approximately 86% occurring once; the ten biggest clones make up approximately 0.63%. Sequences were obtained from peripheral blood. These receptors were obtained from a man aged 60 to 69 with COVID-19, enrolled during active disease.

The chain combines TRBV14 with TRBJ2-5; 7 bases align to TRBD2. CDR3 size: 15 residues. Germline CDR1 SGHDN, CDR2 FVKESK. V lost 4 bases, J lost 0 bases, and 5 bases stayed unmatched. The CDR3 nucleotides read TGTGCCAGCAGCCGACTAGCAGGGTACCAAGAGACCCAGTACTTC. Protein: CASSRLAGYQETQYF.

V gene TRBV28 combines with J gene TRBJ1-5; TRBD1 matches at 8 bases. Germline loops: CDR1 MDHEN, CDR2 SYDVKM. CDR3 length equals 17 residues. J was trimmed by 6 bases and V by 6 bases; bases with no gene match: 16. CDR3 region: CASSRGRGTGAVQPQHF. The CDR3 DNA reads TGTGCCAGCAGCCGGGGTAGGGGGACAGGAGCCGTTCAGCCCCAGCATTTT.

This clone showed up just once. The chain employs TRBV13 and TRBJ1-6; D remains unclear. V was pared by 4 bases and J by 6 bases, with 4 bases between. Germline values: CDR1 PRHDT, CDR2 FYEKMQ (reference sequence). This CDR3 is built from 12 residues. CDR3 in amino acids: CASSSGNSPLHF. CDR3 sequence (DNA): TGTGCCAGCAGCTCGGGTAATTCACCCCTCCACTTT.

CDR3 DNA sequence: TGTGCCAGCAGCTTGGGACTAGCGGACTACAATGAGCAGTTCTTC. It is translated as CASSLGLADYNEQFF. V is TRBV7-8 and J is TRBJ2-1; 11 positions match TRBD2. V was clipped by 3 bases and J by 3 bases; unmatched bases: 1. CDR1 and CDR2 (germline): SGHVS, FQNEAQ. CDR3 length: 15 residues.

This clone was recorded only once. V gene TRBV3-1 (or the pseudogene TRBV3-2) combines with J gene TRBJ2-7; 10 bases map to TRBD1. The junction had 5 bases not matched to a gene; V was cut back by 4 bases and J by 2 bases. Germline values: CDR1 LGHDT, CDR2 YNNKEL (reference sequence). The CDR3 consists of 15 residues. The DNA of the CDR3 is TGTGCCAGCAGCCCCTTCGGACAGGGGGCCTACGAGCAGTACTTC. It codes for CASSPFGQGAYEQYF.

V usage is TRBV2 and J usage is TRBJ1-3; D is undetermined. The CDR3 is 14 amino acids. Germline V gene sequence: CDR1 SNHLY, CDR2 FYNNEI. V was shortened by 6 bases and J by 2 bases, with 11 bases between the two germline ends. This CDR3 is CASSVKLAGNTIYF. Here the CDR3 DNA reads TGTGCCAGCAGCGTAAAGCTTGCTGGAAACACCATATATTTT.

Only one count was recorded for this clone. This rearrangement joins TRBV14 to TRBJ2-1; D possibly corresponds to TRBD1 (6 bases). Germline V gene sequence: CDR1 SGHDN, CDR2 FVKESK. This CDR3 has 16 amino acids. The V gene lost 1 base and the J gene lost 4 bases, with 14 bases spanning the gap. DNA of the CDR3: TGTGCCAGCAGCCAAGTTCTCGGGACACCTTACAATGAGCAGTTCTTC. Translating gives CASSQVLGTPYNEQFF.

The gene calls are TRBV21-1 and TRBJ1-4. TRBV21-1 is a documented pseudogene. The CDR3 extends over 15 amino acids. The chain's CDR3 is CASSSESGLKEKLFF. CDR3 coding DNA: TGTGCCAGCAGCAGTGAATCGGGTTTGAAAGAAAAACTGTTTTTT.

Here the CDR3 DNA reads TGTGCCATTAGCAGACAGGCGAGCTCCTACGAGCAGTACTTC. Translating gives CAISRQASSYEQYF. The chain carries TRBV10-3 and TRBJ2-7, with a tentative D call TRBD1 (6 bases). Germline V gene data show CDR1 as ENHRY and CDR2 as SYGVKD. This CDR3 is built from 14 residues. V was cut by 9 bases and J by 0 bases, with 15 bases left in between.

The rearrangement links TRBV30 to TRBJ2-5; TRBD2 might be the D (7 bases). The CDR3 totals 14 residues. Trimming shortened V by 4 bases and J by 5 bases, and 17 bases separated the two germline ends. CDR1 GTSNPN and CDR2 SVGIG come from the germline V gene (reference sequence). As DNA, the CDR3 is TGTGCCTGGATGCCGGGGGGCGTGGGGGAGACCCAGTACTTC. Amino acids: CAWMPGGVGETQYF.

The genes are TRBV9 and TRBJ2-1, with D unclear. Germline values: CDR1 SGDLS, CDR2 YYNGEE. The CDR3 covers 15 residues. Trimming shortened V by 0 bases and J by 3 bases, and 10 bases separated the two germline ends. In nucleotides, the CDR3 is TGTGCCAGCAGCGTAGGGGCCTCCTTCTACAATGAGCAGTTCTTC. It codes for CASSVGASFYNEQFF.

There are a few counts of this clone. The V and J genes are TRBV10-2 and TRBJ2-1; 8 bases map to TRBD2. The CDR3 extends over 13 amino acids. Trimming at V came to 8 bases and at J to 8 bases, leaving 8 bases not matched to a gene. Germline V gene sequence: CDR1 WSHSY, CDR2 SAAADI. CDR3 in amino acids: CASAGLEMDEQFF. CDR3 sequence (DNA): TGCGCCAGCGCGGGACTAGAGATGGATGAGCAGTTCTTC.

The rearrangement joins TRBV7-2 to TRBJ2-3, with TRBD1 matching over 11 bases. The ends lost 5 bases at V and 5 bases at J; junction bases unmatched: 3. This CDR3 comprises 14 residues. The germline V gene encodes CDR1 SGHTA and CDR2 FQGNSA. The CDR3 reads CASSSGTGGDTQYF. CDR3 nucleotides: TGTGCCAGCAGCAGTGGGACAGGGGGAGATACGCAGTATTTT.

The chain carries TRBV29-1 and TRBJ1-2; the match to TRBD1 covers 7 bases. After removal of 7 bases from V and 4 bases from J, the junction contained 12 bases not matched to a gene. Germline V gives CDR1 SQVTM, CDR2 ANQGSEA. The CDR3 is 14 residues long. The CDR3 spells CSAYGGQPTYGYTF. In DNA, the CDR3 is TGCAGCGCCTACGGGGGACAGCCAACCTATGGCTACACCTTC.

This clone was seen once. The rearrangement links TRBV27 to TRBJ2-3, with TRBD2 matching 9 bases. The CDR3 totals 16 residues. The ends lost 6 bases at V and 6 bases at J; junction bases unmatched: 13. Germline V gene sequence: CDR1 MNHEY, CDR2 SMNVEV (reference sequence). The chain's CDR3 is CASRQQLAGPGDTQYF. CDR3 nucleotides: TGTGCCAGCAGGCAACAACTAGCGGGTCCGGGGGATACGCAGTATTTT.

The rearrangement uses TRBV30 and TRBJ2-7, with TRBD1 identical over 10 bases. With 2 bases clipped from V and 3 bases from J, the junction kept 19 bases outside the gene matches. The V gene's germline CDR1 is GTSNPN and CDR2 SVGIG (reference sequence). The CDR3 contains 19 residues. The CDR3: CAWSNRTLSPGTGVYEQYF. Written as DNA, the CDR3 is TGTGCCTGGAGTAATCGGACGCTTTCACCCGGGACAGGGGTCTACGAGCAGTACTTC. Combining the CDR3 with reference TRBV30 and TRBJ2-7 gives the whole variable domain SQTIHQWPATLVQPVGSPLSLECTVEGTSNPNLYWYRQAAGRGLQLLFYSVGIGQISSEVPQNLSASRPQDRQFILSSKKLLLSDSGFYLCAWSNRTLSPGTGVYEQYFGPGTRLTVT.

The genes are TRBV7-2 and TRBJ1-5; D is undetermined. CDR1 SGHTA and CDR2 FQGNSA come from the germline V gene. The CDR3 has 15 amino acids. V gave up 1 base and J gave up 9 bases, with 16 bases separating them. In DNA form, the CDR3 reads TGTGCCAGCAGCTTAGAAGCTAGTGCCGGCCGGCCCCAGCATTTT. The encoded protein is CASSLEASAGRPQHF.

CDR3 amino acids: CASSSNRAQSPLHF. CDR3 coding DNA: TGTGCCAGCAGTTCAAACAGGGCCCAATCACCCCTCCACTTT. The chain uses TRBV27 and TRBJ1-6; D may be TRBD1 (6 bases). V lost 4 bases and J 10 bases, leaving 14 bases between the germline ends. The CDR3 has 14 residues. Looked up from germline, CDR1 is MNHEY and CDR2 is SMNVEV (reference sequence).

V gene TRBV18 combines with J gene TRBJ2-5; D is possibly TRBD2 (5 bases). Germline V gene data show CDR1 as KGHSH and CDR2 as LQKENI. The CDR3 is 14 residues long. The V gene lost 3 bases and the J gene lost 5 bases, with 13 bases spanning the gap. The CDR3 coding sequence is TGTGCCAGCTCACCCTCTAGGTCGGGGGAGACCCAGTACTTC. This codes for CASSPSRSGETQYF.

This rearrangement joins TRBV28 to TRBJ1-2; a weak D match, TRBD1 (6 bases). The CDR3 extends over 14 amino acids. The germline CDR1 and CDR2 sequences are MDHEN and SYDVKM. V was cut by 5 bases and J by 7 bases, with 17 bases left in between. In DNA, the CDR3 is TGTGCCAGCAGTCCCTCCGGGACATCGTTTGGCTACACCTTC. Its protein product is CASSPSGTSFGYTF.

This clone was seen a handful of times. The chain employs TRBV4-3 and TRBJ1-1; no clear D gene. V was trimmed by 0 bases and J by 0 bases, leaving 5 bases between them. CDR1 LGHNA and CDR2 YSLEER come from the germline V gene. The CDR3 covers 14 residues. The CDR3 DNA reads as TGCGCCAGCAGCCAAGAGAGGATGAACACTGAAGCTTTCTTT. This gives the protein CASSQERMNTEAFF.

The rearrangement uses TRBV18 and TRBJ2-7, with D perhaps matching TRBD2 (5 bases). The V and J ends lost 4 bases and 0 bases respectively, with 13 bases between them. There are 15 residues in the CDR3. CDR1 KGHSH and CDR2 LQKENI come from the germline V gene. The CDR3 loop is CASSLDWGSSYEQYF. CDR3 DNA: TGTGCCAGCTCACTGGACTGGGGAAGCTCCTACGAGCAGTACTTC.

In nucleotides, the CDR3 is TGTGCCAGTAGTACTGTGGCAGGGGAGACCCAGTACTTC. Translating gives CASSTVAGETQYF. The rearrangement joins TRBV19 to TRBJ2-5; the D gene is possibly TRBD1 (5 bases). There are 13 residues in the CDR3. The V gene lost 4 bases and the J gene lost 5 bases, with 11 bases spanning the gap. Per germline, CDR1 LNHDA and CDR2 SQIVND (reference sequence). Supplemented by reference TRBV19 and TRBJ2-5, the full variable domain reads DGGITQSPKYLFRKEGQNVTLSCEQNLNHDAMYWYRQDPGQGLRLIYYSQIVNDFQKGDIAEGYSVSREKKESFPLTVTSAQKNPTAFYLCASSTVAGETQYFGPGTRLLVL.

V usage is TRBV28 and J usage is TRBJ1-2; D may be TRBD1 (5 bases). CDR1 is MDHEN and CDR2 is SYDVKM in the germline V gene. Trimming removed 7 bases from V and 2 bases from J, with 14 bases in between. This CDR3 region has 14 residues. CDR3 DNA: TGTGCCAGCATCCCCGGGACTGACAACTATGGCTACACCTTC. Protein product: CASIPGTDNYGYTF.

The chain is built from TRBV11-3 and TRBJ1-3, with D unresolved. The V end lost 3 bases, the J end lost 3 bases, and 12 bases lay between the germline ends. Per the germline V gene, CDR1 is SGHNT and CDR2 is YENEEA. The CDR3 runs 15 residues. CDR3 sequence (DNA): TGTGCCAGCAGCTTCCGGGGTTTAAGTGGAAACACCATATATTTT. It specifies CASSFRGLSGNTIYF.

The gene calls are TRBV6-6 and TRBJ1-1; the D is unclear. The CDR3 is 11 amino acids. The V end lost 2 bases, the J end lost 8 bases, and 6 bases lay between the germline ends. The V gene's germline CDR1 is MNHNY and CDR2 SVGAGI (reference sequence). The CDR3 DNA sequence: TGTGCCAGCAGTTACAGGGAGGAAGCTTTCTTT. Its translation: CASSYREEAFF.

The chain links TRBV11-2 to TRBJ2-5, with TRBD2 matching over 11 bases. Germline V gene lookup returns CDR1 SGHAT and CDR2 FQNNGV. J was trimmed by 5 bases and V by 1 base; bases with no gene match: 3. The length of the CDR3 is 15 residues. CDR3 region: CASSLVAGGGETQYF. Here the CDR3 DNA reads TGTGCCAGCAGCTTAGTAGCGGGAGGGGGCGAGACCCAGTACTTC.

The V call is TRBV19, the J call TRBJ1-4, with 7 bases that match TRBD1. The ends lost 6 bases at V and 14 bases at J; junction bases unmatched: 9. Germline loops: CDR1 LNHDA, CDR2 SQIVND (reference sequence). The CDR3 runs 12 residues. The CDR3 coding sequence is TGTGCCAGTAGGGGGACAGAGTATAACCTGTTTTTT. This gives the protein CASRGTEYNLFF.

The chain employs TRBV7-2 and TRBJ1-5, with 12 bases identical to TRBD1. CDR1 is SGHTA, CDR2 FQGNSA, per germline. With 1 base clipped from V and 7 bases from J, the junction kept 8 bases outside the gene matches. This CDR3 has 17 amino acids. The CDR3 DNA reads TGTGCCAGCAGCTTAGGGTACTCCGGGACAGGGGGCCAGCCCCAGCATTTT. Its translation: CASSLGYSGTGGQPQHF.

The chain uses TRBV7-8 and TRBJ1-5; perhaps TRBD1 as D (5 bases). The CDR3 is 15 amino acids. V lost 5 bases and J 4 bases, leaving 15 bases between the germline ends. Germline V gives CDR1 SGHVS, CDR2 FQNEAQ. DNA for the CDR3: TGTGCCAGCAGCCCACAAATCGGGGGGAATCAGCCCCAGCATTTT. It specifies CASSPQIGGNQPQHF.